This T cell receptor beta chain was obtained from a study of immune evolution from preneoplasia to lung adenocarcinoma. The wider study: HLA loss of heterozygosity: about 7% AIS, under 19% MIA, more than 25% ADC, none AAH. Findings and caveats of the study: Normal lung had highest clonality; later lesions appeared denser, more diverse. KRAS-mutant nodules had the highest T cell clonality.

Generated by immunoSEQ multiplex PCR, the TCRdb table keeps only in-frame clones and is missing some. There are just over 8,500 clones in the sample; 80% occur only once, and 6.5% to 9.5% lies in the top ten. As regards this clone: Its antigen is unidentified.

The sequence was collected from a donor at least 70 years old with lung adenocarcinoma. Sequenced sample: FFPE minimally invasive lung adenocarcinoma tissue.

The CDR3 here is CASSFGQLGDTQYF. The DNA for the CDR3 is TGTGCCAGCAGCTTCGGACAGCTAGGGGATACGCAGTATTTT. The chain carries TRBV13 and TRBJ2-3, with a tentative D call TRBD1 (6 bases). The CDR3 totals 14 residues. CDR1 PRHDT and CDR2 FYEKMQ come from the germline V gene (reference sequence). Between the trimmed V and J ends, which lost 3 bases and 6 bases, there was a span of 13 bases.